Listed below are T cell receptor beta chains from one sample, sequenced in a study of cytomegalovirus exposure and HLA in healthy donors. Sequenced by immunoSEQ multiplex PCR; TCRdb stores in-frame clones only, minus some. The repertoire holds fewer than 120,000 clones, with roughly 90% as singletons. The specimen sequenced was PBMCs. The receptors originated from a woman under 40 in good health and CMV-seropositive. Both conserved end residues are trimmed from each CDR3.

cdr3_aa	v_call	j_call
ASSLRTGGIGELF	TRBV5-4	TRBJ2-2
ASSEPLAGTDTQY	TRBV5-4	TRBJ2-3
ASTQIRGRNEKLF	TRBV7-8	TRBJ1-4
ASSEGRGRTQY	TRBV6-1	TRBJ2-5
ASSPRQGLEAF	TRBV9	TRBJ1-1
ASSVLAARDEQY	TRBV2	TRBJ2-7
ASSLSGNRDRRYSNQPQH	TRBV7-3	TRBJ1-5
ASRAGTAGNTIY	TRBV2	TRBJ1-3
ASSGSGRGEQY	TRBV27	TRBJ2-7
ASSQDRGKGYGYT	TRBV4-1	TRBJ1-2
ASGFRSPLH	TRBV12-5	TRBJ1-6
ASSLGGLSYNEQF	TRBV11-3	TRBJ2-1
ASSEVGREQY	TRBV6-1	TRBJ2-7
ASSLIGTSGWYVQY	TRBV7-9	TRBJ2-7